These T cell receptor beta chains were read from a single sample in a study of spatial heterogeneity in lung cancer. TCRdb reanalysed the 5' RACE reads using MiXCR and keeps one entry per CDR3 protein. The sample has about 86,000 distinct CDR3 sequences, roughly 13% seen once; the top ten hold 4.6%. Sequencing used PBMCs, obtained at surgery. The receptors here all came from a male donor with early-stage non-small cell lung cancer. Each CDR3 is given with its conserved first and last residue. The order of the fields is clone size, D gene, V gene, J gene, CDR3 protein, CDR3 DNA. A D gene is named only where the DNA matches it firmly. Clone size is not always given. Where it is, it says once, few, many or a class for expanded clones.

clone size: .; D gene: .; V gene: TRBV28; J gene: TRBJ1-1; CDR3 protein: CASSLNQDYRTEAFF; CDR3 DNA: TGTGCCAGCAGTTTGAATCAAGACTACCGCACTGAAGCTTTCTTT
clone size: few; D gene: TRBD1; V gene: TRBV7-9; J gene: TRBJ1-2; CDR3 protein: CASSSTGELYGYTF; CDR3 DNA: TGTGCCAGCAGCAGTACAGGGGAGCTCTATGGCTACACCTTC
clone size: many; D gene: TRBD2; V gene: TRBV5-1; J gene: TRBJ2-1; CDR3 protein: CASSLELAGYNEQFF; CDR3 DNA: TGCGCCAGCAGCTTGGAACTAGCGGGGTACAATGAGCAGTTCTTC
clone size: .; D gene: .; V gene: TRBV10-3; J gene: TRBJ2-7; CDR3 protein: CAISESMGLEQYF; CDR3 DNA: TGTGCCATCAGTGAGTCGATGGGTCTGGAGCAGTACTTC
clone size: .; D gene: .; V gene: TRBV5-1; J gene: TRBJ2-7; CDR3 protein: CASSPGGYSWEGRGNF; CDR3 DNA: TGCGCCAGCAGCCCGGGGGGTTACAGCTGGGAAGGAAGGGGGAACTTC
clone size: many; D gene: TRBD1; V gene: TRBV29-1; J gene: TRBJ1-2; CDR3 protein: CSVGLDRGRGYTF; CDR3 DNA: TGCAGCGTGGGCCTGGACAGGGGCCGCGGCTACACCTTC
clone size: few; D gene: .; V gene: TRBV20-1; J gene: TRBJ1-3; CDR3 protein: CSAREFNIASGNTIYF; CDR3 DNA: TGCAGTGCTAGAGAGTTCAACATCGCCTCTGGAAACACCATATATTTT
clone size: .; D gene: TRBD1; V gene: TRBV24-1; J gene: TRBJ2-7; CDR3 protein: CATSDPGTGVYEQYF; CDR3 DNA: TGTGCCACCAGTGATCCCGGGACAGGGGTTTACGAGCAGTACTTC
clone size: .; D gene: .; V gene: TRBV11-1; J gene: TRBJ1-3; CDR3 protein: CASSLAGADGNTIYF; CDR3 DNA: TGTGCCAGCAGCTTAGCAGGTGCTGATGGAAACACCATATATTTT
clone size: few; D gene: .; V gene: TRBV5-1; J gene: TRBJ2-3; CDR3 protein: CASSLEGPTDTQYF; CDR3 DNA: TGCGCCAGCAGCTTGGAAGGTCCCACAGATACGCAGTATTTT
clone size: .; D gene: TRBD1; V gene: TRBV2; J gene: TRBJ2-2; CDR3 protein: CASSVQGQGTGELFF; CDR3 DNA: TGTGCCAGCAGCGTACAGGGGCAGGGGACCGGGGAGCTGTTTTTT
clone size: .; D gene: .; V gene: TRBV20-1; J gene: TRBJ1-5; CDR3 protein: CSARMAGSNQPQHF; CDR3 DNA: TGCAGTGCTAGGATGGCCGGTAGCAATCAGCCCCAGCATTTT
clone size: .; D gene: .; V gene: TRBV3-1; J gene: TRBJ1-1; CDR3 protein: CASSQGKGTAFF; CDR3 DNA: TGTGCCAGCAGCCAAGGAAAGGGGACAGCTTTCTTT
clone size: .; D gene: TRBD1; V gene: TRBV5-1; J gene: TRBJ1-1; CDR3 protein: CASRPTGINTEAFF; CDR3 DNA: TGCGCCAGCAGACCGACAGGGATCAACACTGAAGCTTTCTTT
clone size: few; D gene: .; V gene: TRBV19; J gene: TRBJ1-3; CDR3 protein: CASSIQLSGNTIYF; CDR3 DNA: TGTGCCAGTAGTATACAGCTCTCTGGAAACACCATATATTTT
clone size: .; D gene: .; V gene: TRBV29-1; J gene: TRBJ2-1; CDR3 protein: CSEGGARNEQFF; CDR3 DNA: TGCAGCGAGGGGGGCGCACGGAATGAGCAGTTCTTC
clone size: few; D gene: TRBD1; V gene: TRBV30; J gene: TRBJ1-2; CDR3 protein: CAWSLIRQGNYGYTF; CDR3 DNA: TGTGCCTGGAGTCTCATCCGACAGGGGAACTATGGCTACACCTTC
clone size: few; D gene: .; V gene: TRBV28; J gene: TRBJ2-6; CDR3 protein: CASSFYSGANVLTF; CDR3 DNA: TGTGCCAGCAGTTTTTACTCTGGGGCCAACGTCCTGACTTTC
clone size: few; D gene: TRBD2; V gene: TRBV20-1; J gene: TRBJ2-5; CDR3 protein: CSATTSGSGETQYF; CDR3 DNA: TGCAGTGCTACGACTAGCGGGAGCGGGGAGACCCAGTACTTC
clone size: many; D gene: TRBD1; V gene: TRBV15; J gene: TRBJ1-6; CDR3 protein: CASGQGTSSYNSPLHF; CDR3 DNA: TGTGCCTCCGGACAGGGAACGAGCTCCTATAATTCACCCCTCCACTTT
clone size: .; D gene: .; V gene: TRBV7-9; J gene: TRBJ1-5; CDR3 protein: CASSPINGDQPQHF; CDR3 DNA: TGTGCCAGCAGCCCCATCAACGGGGATCAGCCCCAGCATTTT
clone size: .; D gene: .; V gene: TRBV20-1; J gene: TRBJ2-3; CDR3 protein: CSVRTGYPTDTQYF; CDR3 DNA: TGCAGTGTTAGAACAGGGTATCCCACAGATACGCAGTATTTT
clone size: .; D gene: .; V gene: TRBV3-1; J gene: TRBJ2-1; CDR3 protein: CASSQDTDWEKFNEQFF; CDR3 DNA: TGTGCCAGCAGCCAAGATACAGACTGGGAAAAATTCAATGAGCAGTTCTTC
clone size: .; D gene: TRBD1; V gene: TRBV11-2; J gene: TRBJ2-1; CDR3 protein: CASSPGTGVNEQFF; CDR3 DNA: TGTGCCAGCAGCCCCGGGACAGGGGTTAATGAGCAGTTCTTC
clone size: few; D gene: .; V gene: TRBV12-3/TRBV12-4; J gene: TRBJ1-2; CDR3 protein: CASSSTGTLNYGYTF; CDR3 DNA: TGTGCCAGCAGCTCGACCGGGACGCTTAACTATGGCTACACCTTC
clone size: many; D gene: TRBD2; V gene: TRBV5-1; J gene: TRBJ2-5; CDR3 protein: CASSLAPSGSQETQYF; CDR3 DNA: TGCGCCAGCAGCTTGGCACCTAGCGGGAGTCAAGAGACCCAGTACTTC
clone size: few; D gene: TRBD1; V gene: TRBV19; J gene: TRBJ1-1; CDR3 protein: CASRSRADRGDEAFF; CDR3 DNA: TGTGCCAGTAGATCCAGGGCCGACAGGGGTGATGAAGCTTTCTTT
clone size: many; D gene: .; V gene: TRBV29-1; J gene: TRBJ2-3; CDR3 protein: CSVDPQVEYSSTDTQYF; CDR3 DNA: TGCAGCGTCGATCCCCAGGTCGAGTACTCTAGCACAGATACGCAGTATTTT
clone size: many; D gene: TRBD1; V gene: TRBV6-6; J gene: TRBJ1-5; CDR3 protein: CASKSLAAGGSNQPQHF; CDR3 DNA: TGTGCCAGCAAAAGCTTAGCGGCAGGGGGTAGCAATCAGCCCCAGCATTTT
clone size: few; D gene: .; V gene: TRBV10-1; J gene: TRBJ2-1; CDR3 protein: CASSPTGAHGNEQFF; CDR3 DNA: TGCGCCAGCAGTCCGACGGGAGCCCACGGGAATGAGCAGTTCTTC
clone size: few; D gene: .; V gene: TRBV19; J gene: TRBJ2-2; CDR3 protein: CASRLGSPNTGELFF; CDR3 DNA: TGTGCCAGTCGCCTGGGTTCCCCGAACACCGGGGAGCTGTTTTTT